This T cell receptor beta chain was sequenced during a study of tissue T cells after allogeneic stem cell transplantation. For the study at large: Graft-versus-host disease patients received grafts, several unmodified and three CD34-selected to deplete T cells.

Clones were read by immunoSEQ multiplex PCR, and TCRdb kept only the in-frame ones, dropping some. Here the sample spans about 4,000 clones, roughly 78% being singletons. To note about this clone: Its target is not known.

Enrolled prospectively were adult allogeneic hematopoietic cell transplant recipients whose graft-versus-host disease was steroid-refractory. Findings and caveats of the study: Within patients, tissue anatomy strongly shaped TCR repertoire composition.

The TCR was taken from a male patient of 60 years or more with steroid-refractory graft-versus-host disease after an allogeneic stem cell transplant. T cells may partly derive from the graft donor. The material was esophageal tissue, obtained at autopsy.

The CDR3 sequence is CASSLAQGAVTEAFF. The CDR3 nucleotides are TGTGCCAGCAGCTTAGCCCAGGGGGCAGTTACTGAAGCTTTCTTT. The chain is built from TRBV7-2 and TRBJ1-1, with 8 nucleotides matching TRBD1. Germline CDR1 reads SGHTA; CDR2 reads FQGNSA. The V gene end was trimmed by 0 bases and the J gene end by 5 bases; junction bases not matched to a gene: 5. The CDR3 totals 15 residues. Using reference TRBV7-2 and TRBJ1-1 for the parts outside the CDR3, the full variable domain is GAGVSQSPSNKVTEKGKDVELRCDPISGHTALYWYRQSLGQGLEFLIYFQGNSAPDKSGLPSDRFSAERTGGSVSTLTIQRTQQEDSAVYLCASSLAQGAVTEAFFGQGTRLTVV.